The clone carrying this T cell receptor beta chain showed up just a few times. The Seattle patients joined while their infection was active and were tracked longitudinally afterward. V lost 2 bases and J lost 2, with 18 bases in between. The CDR3 runs 17 residues. Germline V gene lookup returns CDR1 KGHSH and CDR2 LQKENI. The entry originates in a study of blood T cell repertoires in COVID-19. The table came from immunoSEQ multiplex PCR; TCRdb's copy has only in-frame clones and leaves some out. The repertoire holds 500,000 to 600,000 clones, with around nine tenths as singletons. The sequence was collected from a woman aged 45-59 years with COVID-19, enrolled during active disease. The chain recombines TRBV18 with TRBJ1-2; D is undetermined. The sequenced material came from peripheral blood. The CDR3 reads CASSPGSGSAPNYGYTF. CDR3 nucleotides: TGTGCCAGCTCACCAGGCTCTGGGAGCGCACCCAACTATGGCTACACCTTC.